This T cell receptor beta chain was recorded in a study of blood T cell repertoires in COVID-19. Individuals drawn from 24 US areas were roughly 18 to 100 years old. Repertoires were generated with immunoSEQ multiplex PCR, while TCRdb's copy carries only in-frame clones and drops some. The table includes a few hundred thousand clones, roughly 80% detected once. Trimming shortened V by 3 bases and J by 2 bases, and 17 bases separated the two germline ends. This CDR3 spans 17 amino acids. Germline CDR1 reads LGHNT; CDR2 reads FRNRAP. The sequence derives from a man between 35 and 55 years old who had been exposed to COVID-19. V gene TRBV12-5 combines with J gene TRBJ2-1; no definite D call. Sequenced material: PBMCs or T cells enriched from blood (not recorded which). Here the CDR3 DNA reads TGTGCTAGTGGTTTAATTCTAACGTCAAGAACCTACAATGAGCAGTTCTTC. Translation: CASGLILTSRTYNEQFF.